This TCR beta chain was recovered during a study of blood T cell repertoires in COVID-19. Authors' methods: By means of reference gene primer amplification, nucleated cell counts were estimated. Clones were read by immunoSEQ multiplex PCR, and TCRdb kept only the in-frame ones, dropping some. Clone size and V and J calls were adopted from that table, with D and trimming inferred from the DNA. This table holds about 150,000 clones, about 87% found once. The CDR3 contains 13 residues. V was trimmed by 5 bases and J by 3 bases, leaving 11 bases between them. In germline, CDR1 is SGHAT, CDR2 FQNNGV. The clonotype originates from a human donor with COVID-19, enrolled during active disease. The donor label of this sample is uncertain. V gene TRBV11-2 combines with J gene TRBJ2-7, with no clear D. Source material: peripheral blood. CDR3 sequence (DNA): TGTGCCAGCAGCCCCGGGTCTTACTACGAGCAGTACTTC. Translation: CASSPGSYYEQYF.